A selection of T cell receptor beta chains follows, all from one sample in a study of T cells in Graves' hyperthyroidism and ophthalmopathy. TCRdb ran MiXCR on the multiplex PCR reads and lists one entry per CDR3 protein. Among 650,000 to 700,000 distinct CDR3 sequences listed, 17% were seen once. Specimen: blood. These receptor sequences come from a man between 45 and 60 years old with Graves' hyperthyroidism. Both conserved end residues are part of each CDR3. The D gene is left open where the match is weak. The size entry is marked missing in some rows and otherwise reads once, few, many or a size class.

clone size,V gene,J gene,D gene,CDR3 DNA,CDR3 protein
NA,TRBV19,TRBJ2-5,NA,TGTGCCAGTAGTATTCGTCGGGGAGAGACCCAGTACTTC,CASSIRRGETQYF
NA,TRBV6-1,TRBJ1-4,NA,TGTGCCAGCAATCCCGCGGACGCAACTAATGAAAAACTGTTTTTT,CASNPADATNEKLFF
NA,TRBV14,TRBJ2-3,NA,TGTGCCAGCAGCCAGCTCCGGGATGACACGCAGTATTTT,CASSQLRDDTQYF
few,TRBV11-2,TRBJ1-2,TRBD1,TGTGCCAGCAGCTTACTGGGACAGGTCTATGGCTACACCTTC,CASSLLGQVYGYTF
many,TRBV15,TRBJ2-3,NA,TGTGCCACCAGCAGAGATAAATACGGACGAAGCACAGATACGCAGTATTTT,CATSRDKYGRSTDTQYF
few,TRBV3-1,TRBJ1-6,NA,TGTGCCAGCAGCCAAGTTGAAGATTCACCCCTCCACTTT,CASSQVEDSPLHF
few,TRBV5-5,TRBJ1-1,NA,TGTGCCAGCAGCACTGGACGGGTGAACACTGAAGCTTTCTTT,CASSTGRVNTEAFF
NA,TRBV4-1,TRBJ2-7,NA,TGCGCCAGCAGCCAGGCCACAGGAGAGTCCTACGAGCAGTACTTC,CASSQATGESYEQYF
NA,TRBV5-8,TRBJ2-3,NA,TGTGCCAGCAGTGGAGGACAGTCGAGCACAGATACGCAGTATTTT,CASSGGQSSTDTQYF
many,TRBV7-9,TRBJ2-7,TRBD1,TGTGCCAGCAGCTTACATGAGGGGGCCAACTACGAGCAGTACTTC,CASSLHEGANYEQYF
many,TRBV28,TRBJ1-5,TRBD1,TGTGCCAGCAGTCCGTACGGGACAGGGCGAGGGTCCAATCAGCCCCAGCATTTT,CASSPYGTGRGSNQPQHF
many,TRBV28,TRBJ2-6,NA,TGTGCCAGCACCCAGACCCAATGGGCTGGGGCCAACGTCCTGACTTTC,CASTQTQWAGANVLTF
NA,TRBV24-1,TRBJ1-3,TRBD1,TGTGCCACCAGGACACAGGGGGCTGGAAACACCATATATTTT,CATRTQGAGNTIYF
few,TRBV29-1,TRBJ2-7,NA,TGCAGCGTTGAAGATAGGCCGGGCGAGCAGTACTTC,CSVEDRPGEQYF
NA,TRBV28,TRBJ2-5,TRBD1,TGTGCCTCCCAGACAGGGGGAATAAAGCGGGGCCCTCGGGAGACCCAGTACTTC,CASQTGGIKRGPRETQYF
many,TRBV28,TRBJ2-7,TRBD2,TGTGCCAGCAGTTTAGGTAGCGGGACCTACGAGCAGTACTTC,CASSLGSGTYEQYF
many,TRBV5-1,TRBJ2-7,NA,TGCGCCAGCAGCCTGCAGGGTGAGCAGTACTTC,CASSLQGEQYF
few,TRBV18,TRBJ1-1,TRBD1,TGTGCCAGCTCACCATTGGGGTCGGGACAGCCAAACACTGAAGCTTTCTTT,CASSPLGSGQPNTEAFF
many,TRBV10-3,TRBJ2-2,TRBD2,TGTGCCATCACCGGGACTAGGAACACCGGGGAGCTGTTTTTT,CAITGTRNTGELFF
few,TRBV28,TRBJ2-3,NA,TGTGCCAGCAGGGGAGCGGATTACGGTACAGATACGCAGTATTTT,CASRGADYGTDTQYF
few,TRBV14,TRBJ2-1,TRBD2,TGTGCCAGCAGCTCAAAGTCACTAGCGGGAGGTCTGGGGGAGCAGTTCTTC,CASSSKSLAGGLGEQFF
few,TRBV19,TRBJ1-1,NA,TGTGCCAGTAGAAAGGCGGGGAGGACTGAAGCTTTCTTT,CASRKAGRTEAFF
many,TRBV28,TRBJ1-1,NA,TGTGCCAGCAGTTTATCTGGGGATAACACTGAAGCTTTCTTT,CASSLSGDNTEAFF
many,TRBV3-1,TRBJ1-5,NA,TGTGCCAGCAGCCAATCCAGACAGCTAAATCAGCCCCAGCATTTT,CASSQSRQLNQPQHF
NA,TRBV5-1,TRBJ2-3,NA,TGCGCCAGCAGCTTGGCCTGGACAAGGGGCACAGATACGCAGTATTTT,CASSLAWTRGTDTQYF
NA,TRBV3-1,TRBJ1-4,TRBD1,TGTGCCAGCAGCCTCCGTTTCGGACAGGGGGATGAAAAACTGTTTTTT,CASSLRFGQGDEKLFF